Listed below are T cell receptor beta chains from one sample, sequenced in a study of blood T cell repertoires in COVID-19. Measured with immunoSEQ multiplex PCR; TCRdb has only the in-frame clones, and not every one. The sample carries over 200,000 clones, approximately 91% recorded once. What was sequenced was peripheral blood. Receptor source: a young adult with COVID-19, enrolled during active disease. Each CDR3 is given with its conserved first and last residue. The D gene is left open where the match is weak. The size entry is marked missing in some rows and otherwise reads once, few, many or a size class.

D gene: -; CDR3 length: 13; V gene: TRBV11-2; clone size: -; J gene: TRBJ2-5; CDR3 protein: CASTGLMHETQYF; CDR3 DNA: TGTGCCAGCACCGGGTTAATGCACGAGACCCAGTACTTC
D gene: TRBD1; CDR3 length: 14; V gene: TRBV4-1; clone size: -; J gene: TRBJ1-2; CDR3 protein: CASGTGTGVYGYTF; CDR3 DNA: TGCGCCAGCGGAACCGGGACAGGCGTCTATGGCTACACCTTC
D gene: TRBD1; CDR3 length: 14; V gene: TRBV25-1; clone size: few; J gene: TRBJ1-5; CDR3 protein: CASSGQGANQPQHF; CDR3 DNA: TGTGCCAGCAGCGGACAGGGGGCAAATCAGCCCCAGCATTTT
D gene: -; CDR3 length: 17; V gene: TRBV5-1; clone size: few; J gene: TRBJ1-3; CDR3 protein: CASSLDFQGSSGNTIYF; CDR3 DNA: TGCGCCAGCAGCTTGGATTTTCAGGGTTCCTCTGGAAACACCATATATTTT
D gene: -; CDR3 length: 13; V gene: TRBV18; clone size: once; J gene: TRBJ2-5; CDR3 protein: CASSPRQEETQYF; CDR3 DNA: TGTGCCAGCTCACCCAGACAGGAAGAGACCCAGTACTTC
D gene: -; CDR3 length: 14; V gene: TRBV2; clone size: -; J gene: TRBJ2-7; CDR3 protein: CASSVPTTGSEQYF; CDR3 DNA: TGTGCCAGCAGTGTACCCACTACAGGTTCCGAGCAGTACTTC
D gene: -; CDR3 length: 14; V gene: TRBV5-1; clone size: -; J gene: TRBJ2-1; CDR3 protein: CASSLEGGYNEQFF; CDR3 DNA: TGCGCCAGCAGCTTGGAGGGGGGGTACAATGAGCAGTTCTTC
D gene: TRBD2; CDR3 length: 15; V gene: TRBV5-4; clone size: -; J gene: TRBJ2-3; CDR3 protein: CASSLDGGGTDTQYF; CDR3 DNA: TGTGCCAGCAGCTTGGATGGGGGGGGCACAGATACGCAGTATTTT
D gene: TRBD1; CDR3 length: 16; V gene: TRBV28; clone size: -; J gene: TRBJ1-6; CDR3 protein: CASTFGGTGGRSPLHF; CDR3 DNA: TGTGCCAGCACCTTTGGTGGGACAGGAGGACGGTCACCCCTCCACTTT
D gene: TRBD2; CDR3 length: 14; V gene: TRBV19; clone size: -; J gene: TRBJ2-7; CDR3 protein: CASSISSGPYEQYF; CDR3 DNA: TGTGCCAGTAGTATATCTAGCGGGCCCTACGAGCAGTACTTC
D gene: -; CDR3 length: 16; V gene: TRBV28; clone size: -; J gene: TRBJ2-5; CDR3 protein: CASSLLPGAVGETQYF; CDR3 DNA: TGTGCCAGCAGTTTATTGCCTGGGGCGGTAGGGGAGACCCAGTACTTC
D gene: -; CDR3 length: 14; V gene: TRBV10-3; clone size: -; J gene: TRBJ1-5; CDR3 protein: CAISDTGSDQPQHF; CDR3 DNA: TGTGCCATCAGTGACACAGGGTCCGATCAGCCCCAGCATTTT
D gene: TRBD1; CDR3 length: 15; V gene: TRBV5-1; clone size: -; J gene: TRBJ2-3; CDR3 protein: CASSLVGDRTDTQYF; CDR3 DNA: TGCGCCAGCAGCTTGGTGGGGGACAGAACAGATACGCAGTATTTT
D gene: TRBD2; CDR3 length: 16; V gene: TRBV18; clone size: -; J gene: TRBJ2-3; CDR3 protein: CASSPVSGRRTDTQYF; CDR3 DNA: TGTGCCAGCTCACCGGTTAGCGGGAGGCGCACAGATACGCAGTATTTT
D gene: TRBD2; CDR3 length: 15; V gene: TRBV7-9; clone size: -; J gene: TRBJ2-1; CDR3 protein: CASRAPGLANNEQFF; CDR3 DNA: TGTGCCAGCAGGGCTCCGGGACTAGCGAACAATGAGCAGTTCTTC
D gene: TRBD1; CDR3 length: 14; V gene: TRBV25-1; clone size: -; J gene: TRBJ1-5; CDR3 protein: CASSEGQGQEPQHF; CDR3 DNA: TGTGCCAGCAGTGAAGGACAGGGGCAGGAGCCCCAGCATTTT
D gene: TRBD2; CDR3 length: 16; V gene: TRBV7-2; clone size: -; J gene: TRBJ2-7; CDR3 protein: CASSLDPAGVLYEQYF; CDR3 DNA: TGTGCCAGCAGCTTAGACCCCGCGGGAGTTCTCTACGAGCAGTACTTC
D gene: -; CDR3 length: 13; V gene: TRBV7-6; clone size: -; J gene: TRBJ2-7; CDR3 protein: CASSPGPGDEQYF; CDR3 DNA: TGTGCCAGCAGCCCCGGGCCGGGGGACGAGCAGTACTTC
D gene: -; CDR3 length: 11; V gene: TRBV19; clone size: -; J gene: TRBJ2-2; CDR3 protein: CASSYTGELFF; CDR3 DNA: TGTGCCAGTTCTTACACCGGGGAGCTGTTTTTT
D gene: -; CDR3 length: 13; V gene: TRBV12-3/TRBV12-4; clone size: -; J gene: TRBJ1-4; CDR3 protein: CASSLRGNEKLFF; CDR3 DNA: TGTGCCAGCAGTTTAAGGGGGAATGAAAAACTGTTTTTT
D gene: TRBD1; CDR3 length: 15; V gene: TRBV11-3; clone size: -; J gene: TRBJ2-1; CDR3 protein: CASSLKGTGVDEQFF; CDR3 DNA: TGTGCCAGCAGCTTAAAGGGTACAGGGGTTGATGAGCAGTTCTTC
D gene: -; CDR3 length: 11; V gene: TRBV27; clone size: few; J gene: TRBJ2-7; CDR3 protein: CASRSGEEQYF; CDR3 DNA: TGTGCCAGCAGGTCAGGGGAAGAGCAGTACTTC
D gene: -; CDR3 length: 15; V gene: TRBV27; clone size: -; J gene: TRBJ1-2; CDR3 protein: CASSLRAARGYGYTF; CDR3 DNA: TGTGCCAGCAGCCTAAGGGCAGCGAGGGGGTATGGCTACACCTTC
D gene: -; CDR3 length: 16; V gene: TRBV7-9; clone size: -; J gene: TRBJ2-7; CDR3 protein: CASSLEGWGGEVEQYF; CDR3 DNA: TGTGCCAGCAGCTTAGAGGGGTGGGGCGGCGAAGTCGAGCAGTACTTC
D gene: -; CDR3 length: 14; V gene: TRBV9; clone size: few; J gene: TRBJ2-3; CDR3 protein: CASSVVGEGVTQYF; CDR3 DNA: TGTGCCAGCAGCGTAGTAGGGGAAGGAGTTACGCAGTATTTT
D gene: TRBD1; CDR3 length: 14; V gene: TRBV5-1; clone size: -; J gene: TRBJ2-3; CDR3 protein: CASNEGQRFDTQYF; CDR3 DNA: TGCGCCAGCAATGAGGGACAGAGATTTGATACGCAGTATTTT
D gene: -; CDR3 length: 18; V gene: TRBV19; clone size: -; J gene: TRBJ2-6; CDR3 protein: CASSMGLQGPLGANVLTF; CDR3 DNA: TGTGCCAGTAGTATGGGGCTACAGGGCCCTCTGGGGGCCAACGTCCTGACTTTC
D gene: -; CDR3 length: 17; V gene: TRBV21-1; clone size: -; J gene: TRBJ1-6; CDR3 protein: CASSTDGSGGPNSPLHF; CDR3 DNA: TGTGCCAGCAGCACTGACGGAAGCGGGGGGCCTAATTCACCCCTCCACTTT
D gene: -; CDR3 length: 17; V gene: TRBV3-1/TRBV3-2; clone size: -; J gene: TRBJ1-4; CDR3 protein: CASSLPWRGGTNEKLFF; CDR3 DNA: TGTGCCAGCAGCCTTCCCTGGAGGGGCGGAACTAATGAAAAACTGTTTTTT
D gene: TRBD1; CDR3 length: 16; V gene: TRBV4-3; clone size: -; J gene: TRBJ1-1; CDR3 protein: CASSQGTGGLNTEAFF; CDR3 DNA: TGCGCCAGCAGCCAAGGGACAGGGGGCCTGAACACTGAAGCTTTCTTT
D gene: -; CDR3 length: 15; V gene: TRBV5-1; clone size: -; J gene: TRBJ2-1; CDR3 protein: CASSFLTRSYNEQFF; CDR3 DNA: TGCGCCAGCAGCTTTCTGACTAGGTCCTACAATGAGCAGTTCTTC